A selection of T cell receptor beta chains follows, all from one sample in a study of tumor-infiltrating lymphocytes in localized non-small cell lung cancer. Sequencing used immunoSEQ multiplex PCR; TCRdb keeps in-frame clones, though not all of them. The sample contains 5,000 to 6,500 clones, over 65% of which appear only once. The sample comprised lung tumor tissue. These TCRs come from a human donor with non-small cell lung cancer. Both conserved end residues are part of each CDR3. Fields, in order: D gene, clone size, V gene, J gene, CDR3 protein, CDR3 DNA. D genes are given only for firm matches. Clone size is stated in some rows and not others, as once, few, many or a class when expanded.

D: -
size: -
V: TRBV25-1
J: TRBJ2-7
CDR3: CASSELVTHEQYF
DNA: TGTGCCAGCAGTGAACTAGTTACCCACGAGCAGTACTTC

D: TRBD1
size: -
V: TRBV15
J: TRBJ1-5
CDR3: CATSRQQGRSRSSNQPQHF
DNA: TGTGCCACCAGCAGACAACAGGGGCGCTCCCGATCGAGCAATCAGCCCCAGCATTTT

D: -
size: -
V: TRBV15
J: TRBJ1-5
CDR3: CATSGWDFGGNQPQHF
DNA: TGTGCCACCAGCGGGTGGGACTTCGGAGGCAATCAGCCCCAGCATTTT

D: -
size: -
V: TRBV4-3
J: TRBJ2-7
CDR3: CASRPSHREYYEQYF
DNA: TGCGCCAGCAGACCATCTCACAGGGAATACTACGAGCAGTACTTC

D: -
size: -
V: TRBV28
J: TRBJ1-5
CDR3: CASSPMGGLDQPQHF
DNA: TGTGCCAGCAGTCCCATGGGGGGGCTGGATCAGCCCCAGCATTTT

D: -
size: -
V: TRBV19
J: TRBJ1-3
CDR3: CASLGLGRVNSGNTIYF
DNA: TGTGCCAGCTTGGGGCTGGGGCGGGTGAACTCTGGAAACACCATATATTTT

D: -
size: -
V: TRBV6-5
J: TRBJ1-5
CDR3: CATGTYNQPQHF
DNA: TGTGCCACCGGGACATACAATCAGCCCCAGCATTTT

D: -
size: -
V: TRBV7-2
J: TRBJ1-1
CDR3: CASSLGTEMNTEAFF
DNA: TGTGCCAGCAGCTTAGGGACCGAGATGAACACTGAAGCTTTCTTT

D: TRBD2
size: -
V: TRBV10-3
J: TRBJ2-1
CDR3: CAISATPGVSLRGKGEQFF
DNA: TGTGCCATCAGTGCTACTCCCGGAGTCTCTTTGCGGGGGAAAGGTGAGCAGTTCTTC

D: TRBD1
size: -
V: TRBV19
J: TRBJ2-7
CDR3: CASSDRGSSYEQYF
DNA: TGTGCCAGTAGTGACAGGGGCTCTTCCTACGAGCAGTACTTC

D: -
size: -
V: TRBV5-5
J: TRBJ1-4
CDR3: CASSSRATNEKLFF
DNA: TGTGCCAGCAGCTCCCGAGCAACTAATGAAAAACTGTTTTTT

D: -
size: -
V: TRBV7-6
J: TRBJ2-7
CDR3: CASSLSIDYEQYF
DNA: TGTGCCAGCAGCTTAAGTATTGACTACGAGCAGTACTTC

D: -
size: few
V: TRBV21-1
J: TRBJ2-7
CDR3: CASSKVPGQGTYEQYF
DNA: TGTGCCAGCAGCAAAGTTCCGGGACAGGGAACCTACGAGCAGTACTTC

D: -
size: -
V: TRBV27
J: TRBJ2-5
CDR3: CASSLLPTERETQYF
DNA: TGTGCCAGCAGTTTACTACCGACGGAACGAGAGACCCAGTACTTC

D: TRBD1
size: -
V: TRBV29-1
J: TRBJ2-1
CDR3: CSATQGAIGNEQFF
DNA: TGCAGCGCTACACAGGGGGCAATCGGCAATGAGCAGTTCTTC

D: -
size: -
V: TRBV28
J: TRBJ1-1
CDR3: CASKEFGPRFTEAFF
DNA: TGTGCCAGCAAAGAATTTGGACCGAGATTCACTGAAGCTTTCTTT

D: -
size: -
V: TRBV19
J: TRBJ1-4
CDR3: CASSSSRATNEKLFF
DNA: TGTGCCAGTAGTAGTTCCCGGGCGACTAATGAAAAACTGTTTTTT

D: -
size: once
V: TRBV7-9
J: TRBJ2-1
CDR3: CASSFPELGSNEQFF
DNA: TGTGCCAGCAGCTTCCCGGAACTAGGAAGCAATGAGCAGTTCTTC

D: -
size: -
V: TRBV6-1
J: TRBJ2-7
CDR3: CASSQEGYEQYF
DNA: TGTGCCAGCAGTCAAGAAGGATACGAGCAGTACTTC

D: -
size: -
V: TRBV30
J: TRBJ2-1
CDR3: CAWSGSYNEQFF
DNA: TGTGCCTGGAGTGGGAGTTACAATGAGCAGTTCTTC

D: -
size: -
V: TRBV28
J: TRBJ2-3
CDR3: CASSNRDTDTQYF
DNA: TGTGCCAGCAGTAACCGGGACACAGATACGCAGTATTTT

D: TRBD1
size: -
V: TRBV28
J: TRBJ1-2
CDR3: CASSGTGGGYTF
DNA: TGTGCCAGCAGTGGAACAGGGGGAGGCTACACCTTC

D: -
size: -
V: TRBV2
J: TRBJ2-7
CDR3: CASSREKYEQYF
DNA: TGTGCCAGCAGCCGGGAGAAATACGAGCAGTACTTC

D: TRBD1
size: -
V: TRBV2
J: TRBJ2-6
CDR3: CARTGTGVHSGANVLTF
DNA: TGTGCCAGGACCGGGACAGGGGTCCACTCTGGGGCCAACGTCCTGACTTTC

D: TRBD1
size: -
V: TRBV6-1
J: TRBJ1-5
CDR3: CASSRDRGFHQPQHF
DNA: TGTGCCAGCAGTCGGGACAGGGGATTTCATCAGCCCCAGCATTTT

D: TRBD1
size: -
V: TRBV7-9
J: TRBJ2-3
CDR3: CASSPGTGGATDTQYF
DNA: TGTGCCAGCAGCCCTGGGACAGGGGGAGCCACAGATACGCAGTATTTT

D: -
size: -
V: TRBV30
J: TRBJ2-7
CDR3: CAWSVSGPSYEQYF
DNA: TGTGCCTGGAGTGTAAGCGGGCCCTCCTACGAGCAGTACTTC